This is a list of T cell receptor beta chains from one sample in a study of cytomegalovirus exposure and HLA in healthy donors. The method was immunoSEQ multiplex PCR; TCRdb's version includes in-frame clones alone and lacks a portion of them. The profile shows 110,000 or so clones, approximately 80% of them singletons. Sequences were obtained from PBMCs. These receptors were collected from a man aged 50 to 60 in good health and CMV-seropositive. CDR3s include the opening cysteine and the closing phenylalanine or tryptophan. Each record gives: CDR3 length, V gene, J gene, CDR3 protein.

16	TRBV6-5	TRBJ1-2	CASSYQARPRYYGYTF
14	TRBV27	TRBJ2-3	CASSFWDTADTQYF
16	TRBV6-5	TRBJ2-3	CASSFTSGSGTDTQYF
15	TRBV18	TRBJ1-1	CASDTGQATNTEAFF
12	TRBV6-6	TRBJ2-7	CASSSTGYEQYF
15	TRBV11-2	TRBJ1-1	CASSLVLGVNTEAFF
11	TRBV2	TRBJ1-4	CASRSQGKLFF
14	TRBV28	TRBJ1-5	CASSPGQGKQPQHF
13	TRBV12-5	TRBJ2-3	CASGTGLEDTQYF
16	TRBV28	TRBJ2-7	CASSTGGGTASYEQYF
15	TRBV6-1	TRBJ2-5	CASSAGADGQETQYF
13	TRBV4-1	TRBJ2-7	CASSLGDGYEQYF
12	TRBV30	TRBJ1-2	CAWSSTNYGYTF
14	TRBV28	TRBJ1-1	CASSPRIVHLGTFF
14	TRBV4-3	TRBJ1-3	CASSRQGLRNTIYF
15	TRBV7-9	TRBJ2-7	CASSSGLAGYYEQYF
14	TRBV4-2	TRBJ2-7	CASSWMRGPYEQYF
13	TRBV29-1	TRBJ1-1	CSVEEQKNTEAFF
13	TRBV27	TRBJ1-5	CASSLRGNQPQHF
13	TRBV4-3	TRBJ2-5	CASSQAGGETQYF
16	TRBV27	TRBJ2-7	CASKLIYRGESYEQYF
14	TRBV13	TRBJ2-3	CASSLEFRSDTQYF
11	TRBV2	TRBJ1-1	CASSGQLEAFF
14	TRBV5-1	TRBJ1-1	CASSLEPPSTGAFF
14	TRBV2	TRBJ1-4	CASSGVATNEKLFF
15	TRBV5-1	TRBJ2-1	CASSLLTGEGNEQFF
13	TRBV15	TRBJ1-5	CATSREGSGAQHF
15	TRBV10-3	TRBJ2-3	CATTLRGSPTDTQYF
12	TRBV18	TRBJ1-2	CASSPGTLGYTF
14	TRBV6-1	TRBJ1-5	CASSEGLSNQPQHF
14	TRBV6-5	TRBJ1-6	CASSPGTGSSPLHF
14	TRBV6-6	TRBJ2-7	CASSYSQQGTEQYF
12	TRBV7-8	TRBJ2-3	CASSRRRDTQYF
15	TRBV30	TRBJ2-1	CAWSRGGGPYNEQFF